The TCR beta chain under discussion was sequenced for a study of blood T cell repertoires in COVID-19. Study background: The United States, Italy and Spain provided the acute and convalescent COVID-19 samples. Nucleic acid was either cDNA or gDNA, and it came from T cells, B-cell-depleted T cells, or PBMCs.

Under the authors' procedure: It was from reference gene primer amplification that nucleated cell counts were estimated. Data came from immunoSEQ multiplex PCR; TCRdb stores just in-frame clones and leaves some out. The V and J calls and the clone size are those of that table, but D and trimming were determined from the DNA. The table has 270,000 or so clones, about nine tenths seen once; the top ten hold less than 3%. There are 18 residues in the CDR3. J lost 7 bases, V lost 4 bases, and 18 bases had no gene match. The origin of this receptor is a woman aged 25 to 39 with active or convalescent COVID-19. Sequencing input: peripheral blood. The chain links TRBV23-1 to TRBJ2-2; TRBD1 agrees at 7 bases. TRBV23-1 qualifies as an ORF whose function is uncertain. The CDR3 nucleotides are TGCGCCAGCAGTCGTCGACACTTTCACAGGGGAGCTAACGGGGAGCTGTTTTTT. Translation gives CASSRRHFHRGANGELFF.